This TCR beta chain was found in a study of PD-1 blockade in mismatch repair-deficient tumors. Study-level results: Tumor-resident clones, often undetectable pretreatment in blood, expanded then contracted after pembrolizumab.

The CDR3 extends over 14 amino acids. V was pared by 2 bases and J by 0 bases, with 5 bases between. CDR1 MDHEN and CDR2 SYDVKM come from the germline V gene. The table came from immunoSEQ multiplex PCR; TCRdb's copy has only in-frame clones and leaves some out. The sample records around 39,000 clones, over 70% being singletons. This clone showed up just a few times. Antigen specificity is unknown. The chain has TRBV28 and TRBJ1-5, with D unresolved. The sequencing used PBMCs, collected roughly nine months after starting pembrolizumab. The receptor was isolated from an adult with mismatch repair-deficient cancer. As DNA, the CDR3 is TGTGCCAGCAGTTTACTTCTTAGCAATCAGCCCCAGCATTTT. Translating gives CASSLLLSNQPQHF. Together with reference TRBV28 and TRBJ1-5, the CDR3 gives the full variable domain: DVKVTQSSRYLVKRTGEKVFLECVQDMDHENMFWYRQDPGLGLRLIYFSYDVKMKEKGDIPEGYSVSREKKERFSLILESASTNQTSMYLCASSLLLSNQPQHFGDGTRLSIL.